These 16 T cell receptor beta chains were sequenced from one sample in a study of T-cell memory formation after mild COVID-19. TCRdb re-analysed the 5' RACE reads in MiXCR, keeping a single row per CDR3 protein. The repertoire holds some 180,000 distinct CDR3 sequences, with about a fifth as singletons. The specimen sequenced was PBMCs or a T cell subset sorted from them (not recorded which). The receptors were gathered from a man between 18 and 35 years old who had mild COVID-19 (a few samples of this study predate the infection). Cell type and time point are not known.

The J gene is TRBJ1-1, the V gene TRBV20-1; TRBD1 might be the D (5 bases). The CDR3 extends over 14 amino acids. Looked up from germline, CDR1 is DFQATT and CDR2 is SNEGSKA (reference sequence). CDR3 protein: CRPKTGPMNTEAFF. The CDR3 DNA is TGCAGGCCCAAAACGGGACCGATGAACACTGAAGCTTTCTTT.

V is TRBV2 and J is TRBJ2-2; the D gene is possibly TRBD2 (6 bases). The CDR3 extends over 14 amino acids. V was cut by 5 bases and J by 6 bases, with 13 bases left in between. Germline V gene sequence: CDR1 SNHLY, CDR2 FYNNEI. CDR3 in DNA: TGTGCCAGCAGTTACAGGACTAAAGCCGGGGAGCTGTTTTTT. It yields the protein CASSYRTKAGELFF.

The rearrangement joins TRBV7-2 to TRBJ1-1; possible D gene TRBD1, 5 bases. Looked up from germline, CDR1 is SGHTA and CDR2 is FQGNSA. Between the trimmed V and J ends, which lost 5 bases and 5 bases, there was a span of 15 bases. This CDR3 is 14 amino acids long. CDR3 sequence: CASSPSGPRTEAFF. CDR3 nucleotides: TGTGCCAGCAGCCCATCAGGGCCCCGAACTGAAGCTTTCTTT.

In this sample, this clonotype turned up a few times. CDR3 nucleotides: TGTGCCAGCAGTGGGGGGGGGGCTGGCTCCTACGAGCAGTACGTC. Amino acids: CASSGGGAGSYEQYV. The chain couples TRBV28 to TRBJ2-7; tentatively, D is TRBD2 (7 bases). CDR1 and CDR2 from the germline V gene are MDHEN and SYDVKM. The CDR3 has 15 amino acids. V lost 5 bases and J lost 0, with 14 bases in between.

The CDR3 loop reads CASRNLGADTQYF. The CDR3 nucleotides are TGTGCCAGCAGGAATTTGGGCGCAGATACGCAGTATTTT. The V and J genes are TRBV2 and TRBJ2-3; D is unclear. V lost 6 bases and J 4 bases, leaving 11 bases between the germline ends. Germline CDR1 is SNHLY and CDR2 is FYNNEI. This CDR3 has 13 residues.

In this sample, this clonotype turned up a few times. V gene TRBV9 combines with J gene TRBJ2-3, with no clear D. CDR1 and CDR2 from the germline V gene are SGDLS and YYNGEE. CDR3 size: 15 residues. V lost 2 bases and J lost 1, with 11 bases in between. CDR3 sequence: CASSVSRAGTDTQYF. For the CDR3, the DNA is TGTGCCAGCAGCGTCTCGCGCGCGGGCACAGATACGCAGTATTTT.

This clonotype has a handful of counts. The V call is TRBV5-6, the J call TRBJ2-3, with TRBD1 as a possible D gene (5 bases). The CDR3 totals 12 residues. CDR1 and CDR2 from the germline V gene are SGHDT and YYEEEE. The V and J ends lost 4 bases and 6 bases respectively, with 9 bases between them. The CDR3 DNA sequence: TGTGCCAGCAGCGAACAGGTGGATACGCAGTATTTT. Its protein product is CASSEQVDTQYF.

The CDR3 loop is CASSLAYGVGAFF. In DNA form, the CDR3 reads TGTGCCAGCAGTTTAGCGTATGGGGTGGGAGCTTTCTTT. This chain links TRBV12-3 or TRBV12-4 with TRBJ1-1; D ambiguous. This CDR3 spans 13 amino acids. Trimming took off 0 bases at V and 10 bases at J, with 12 bases between the two ends.

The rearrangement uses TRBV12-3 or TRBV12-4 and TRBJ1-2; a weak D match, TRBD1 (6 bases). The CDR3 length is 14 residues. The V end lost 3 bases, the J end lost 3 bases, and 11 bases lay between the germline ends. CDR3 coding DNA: TGTGCCAGCAGTTTTAGGGGGGTCGACTATGGCTACACCTTC. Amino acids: CASSFRGVDYGYTF.

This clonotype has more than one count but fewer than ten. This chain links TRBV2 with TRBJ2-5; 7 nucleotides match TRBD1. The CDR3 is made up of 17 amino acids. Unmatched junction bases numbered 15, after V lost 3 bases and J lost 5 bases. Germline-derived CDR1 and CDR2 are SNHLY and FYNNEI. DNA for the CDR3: TGTGCCAGCAGTGAGAGAGTAGCAGGGGGAGCCCAGGAGACCCAGTACTTC. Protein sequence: CASSERVAGGAQETQYF.

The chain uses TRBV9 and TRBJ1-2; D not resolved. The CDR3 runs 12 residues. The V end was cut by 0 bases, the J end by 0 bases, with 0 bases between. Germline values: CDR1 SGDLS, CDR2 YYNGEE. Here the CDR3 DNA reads TGTGCCAGCAGCGTAGCTAACTATGGCTACACCTTC. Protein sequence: CASSVANYGYTF.

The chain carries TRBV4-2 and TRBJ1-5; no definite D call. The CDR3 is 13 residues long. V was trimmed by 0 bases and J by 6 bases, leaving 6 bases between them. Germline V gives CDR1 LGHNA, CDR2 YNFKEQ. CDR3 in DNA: TGTGCCAGCAGCCAAGATTCCGTTCAGCCCCAGCATTTT. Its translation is CASSQDSVQPQHF.

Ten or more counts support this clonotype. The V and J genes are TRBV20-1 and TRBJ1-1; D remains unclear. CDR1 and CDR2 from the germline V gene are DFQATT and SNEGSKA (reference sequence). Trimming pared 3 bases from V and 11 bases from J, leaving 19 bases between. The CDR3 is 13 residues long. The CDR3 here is CSASRPDQTSAFF. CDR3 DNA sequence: TGCAGTGCTAGTCGTCCAGACCAGACGTCGGCTTTCTTT.

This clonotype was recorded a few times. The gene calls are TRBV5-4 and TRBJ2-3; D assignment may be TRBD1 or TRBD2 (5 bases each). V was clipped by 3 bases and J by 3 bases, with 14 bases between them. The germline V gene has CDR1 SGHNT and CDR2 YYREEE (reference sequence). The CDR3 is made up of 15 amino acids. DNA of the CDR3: TGTGCCAGCAGCTGGGACGGTGGGCGAACAGATACGCAGTATTTT. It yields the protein CASSWDGGRTDTQYF.

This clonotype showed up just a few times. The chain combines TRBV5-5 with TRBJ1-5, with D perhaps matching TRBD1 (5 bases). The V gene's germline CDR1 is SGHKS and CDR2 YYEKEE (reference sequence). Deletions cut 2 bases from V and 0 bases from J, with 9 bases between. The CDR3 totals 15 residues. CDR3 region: CASSLQVYSNQPQHF. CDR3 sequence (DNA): TGTGCCAGCAGCTTACAGGTCTATAGCAATCAGCCCCAGCATTTT. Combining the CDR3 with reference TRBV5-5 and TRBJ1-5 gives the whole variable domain DAGVTQSPTHLIKTRGQQVTLRCSPISGHKSVSWYQQVLGQGPQFIFQYYEKEERGRGNFPDRFSARQFPNYSSELNVNALLLGDSALYLCASSLQVYSNQPQHFGDGTRLSIL.

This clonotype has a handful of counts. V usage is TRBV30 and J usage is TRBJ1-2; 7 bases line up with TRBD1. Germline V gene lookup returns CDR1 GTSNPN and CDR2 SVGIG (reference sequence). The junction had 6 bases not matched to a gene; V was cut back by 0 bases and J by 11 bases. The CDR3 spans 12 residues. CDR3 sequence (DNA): TGTGCCTGGAGTGTACAGGGGTATCGATACACCTTC. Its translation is CAWSVQGYRYTF.